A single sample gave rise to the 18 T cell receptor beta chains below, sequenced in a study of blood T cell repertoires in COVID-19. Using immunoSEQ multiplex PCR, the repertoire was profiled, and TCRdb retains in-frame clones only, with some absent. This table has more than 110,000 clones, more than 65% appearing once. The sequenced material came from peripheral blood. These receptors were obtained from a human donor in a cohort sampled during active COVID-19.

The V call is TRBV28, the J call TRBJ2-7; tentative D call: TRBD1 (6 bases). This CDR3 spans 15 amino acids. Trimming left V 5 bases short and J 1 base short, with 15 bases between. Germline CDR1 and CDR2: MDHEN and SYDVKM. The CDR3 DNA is TGTGCCAGCAGTCGGACAGATGATTATTCCTACGAGCAGTACTTC. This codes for CASSRTDDYSYEQYF.

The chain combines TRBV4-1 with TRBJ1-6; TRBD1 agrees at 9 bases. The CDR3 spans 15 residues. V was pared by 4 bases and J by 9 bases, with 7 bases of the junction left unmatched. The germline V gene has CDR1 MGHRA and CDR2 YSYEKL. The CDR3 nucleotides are TGCGCCAGCAGCCCCGGGGGGACAGGGCGTTCACCCCTCCACTTT. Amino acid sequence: CASSPGGTGRSPLHF.

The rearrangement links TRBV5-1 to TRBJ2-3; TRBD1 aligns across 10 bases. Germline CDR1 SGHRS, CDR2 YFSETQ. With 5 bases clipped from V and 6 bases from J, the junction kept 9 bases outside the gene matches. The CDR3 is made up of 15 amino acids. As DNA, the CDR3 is TGCGCCAGCAGTTCGTCCCGGGACAGGGGTGATACGCAGTATTTT. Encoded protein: CASSSSRDRGDTQYF.

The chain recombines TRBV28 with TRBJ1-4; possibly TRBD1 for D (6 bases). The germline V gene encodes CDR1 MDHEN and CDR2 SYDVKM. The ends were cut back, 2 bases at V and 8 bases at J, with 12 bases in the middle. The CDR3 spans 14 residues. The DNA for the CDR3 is TGTGCCAGCAGTTTAAACCCAGGGGCCGAAAAACTGTTTTTT. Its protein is CASSLNPGAEKLFF.

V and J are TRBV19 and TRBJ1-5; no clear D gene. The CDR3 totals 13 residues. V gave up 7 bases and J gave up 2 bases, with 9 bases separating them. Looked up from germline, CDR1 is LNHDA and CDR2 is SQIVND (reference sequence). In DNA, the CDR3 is TGTGCCAGTAAGATGGGCCGCAATCAGCCCCAGCATTTT. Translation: CASKMGRNQPQHF.

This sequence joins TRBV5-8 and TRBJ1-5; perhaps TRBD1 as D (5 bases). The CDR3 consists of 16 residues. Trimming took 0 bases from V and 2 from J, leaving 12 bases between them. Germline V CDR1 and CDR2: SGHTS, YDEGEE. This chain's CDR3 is CASSLVGGVRNQPQHF. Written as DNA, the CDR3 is TGTGCCAGCAGCTTGGTGGGGGGGGTGCGCAATCAGCCCCAGCATTTT.

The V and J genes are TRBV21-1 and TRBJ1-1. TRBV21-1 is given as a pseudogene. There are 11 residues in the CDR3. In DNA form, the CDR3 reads TGTCCGGCGGGAGAGTTGGCTGAAGCTTTCTTT. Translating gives CPAGELAEAFF.

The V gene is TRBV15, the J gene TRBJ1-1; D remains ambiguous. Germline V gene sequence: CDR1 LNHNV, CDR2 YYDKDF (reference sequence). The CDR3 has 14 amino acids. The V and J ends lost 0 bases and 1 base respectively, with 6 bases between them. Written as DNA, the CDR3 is TGTGCCACCAGCAGAGATGAGGCGAACACTGAAGCTTTCTTT. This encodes CATSRDEANTEAFF.

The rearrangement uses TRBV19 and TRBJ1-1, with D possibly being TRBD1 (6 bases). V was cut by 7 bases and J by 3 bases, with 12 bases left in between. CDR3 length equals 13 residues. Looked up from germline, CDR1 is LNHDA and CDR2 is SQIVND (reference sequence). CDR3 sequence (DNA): TGTGCCAGTAACCTTAACAGGGACACTGAAGCTTTCTTT. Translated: CASNLNRDTEAFF.

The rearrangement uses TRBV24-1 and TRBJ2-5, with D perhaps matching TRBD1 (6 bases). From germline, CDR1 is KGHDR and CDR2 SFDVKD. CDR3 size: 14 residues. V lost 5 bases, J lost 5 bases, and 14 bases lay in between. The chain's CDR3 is CATSASGQGETQYF. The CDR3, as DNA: TGTGCCACCAGTGCCTCGGGGCAGGGGGAGACCCAGTACTTC.

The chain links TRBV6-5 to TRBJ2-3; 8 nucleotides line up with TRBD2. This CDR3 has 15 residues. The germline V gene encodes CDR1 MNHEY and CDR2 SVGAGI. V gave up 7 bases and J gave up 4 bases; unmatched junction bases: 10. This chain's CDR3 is CASTQLAVGADTQYF. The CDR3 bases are TGTGCCAGCACCCAACTAGCGGTCGGGGCAGATACGCAGTATTTT.

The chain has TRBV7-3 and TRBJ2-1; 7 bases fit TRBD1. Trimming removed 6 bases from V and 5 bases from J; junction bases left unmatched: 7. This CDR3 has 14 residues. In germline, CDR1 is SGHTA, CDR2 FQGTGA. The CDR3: CASSPDRAHNEQFF. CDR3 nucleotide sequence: TGTGCCAGCAGTCCAGACAGGGCCCACAATGAGCAGTTCTTC.

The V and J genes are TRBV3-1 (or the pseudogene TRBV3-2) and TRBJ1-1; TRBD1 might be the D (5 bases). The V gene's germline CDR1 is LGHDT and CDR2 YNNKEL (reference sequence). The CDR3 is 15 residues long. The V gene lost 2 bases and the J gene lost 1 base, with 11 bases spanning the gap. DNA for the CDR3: TGTGCCAGCAGCCAACCAGGACACAAGAACACTGAAGCTTTCTTT. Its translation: CASSQPGHKNTEAFF.

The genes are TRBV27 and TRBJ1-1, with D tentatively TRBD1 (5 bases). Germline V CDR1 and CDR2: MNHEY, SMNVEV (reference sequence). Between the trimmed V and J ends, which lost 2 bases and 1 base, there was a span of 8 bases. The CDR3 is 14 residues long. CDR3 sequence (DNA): TGTGCCAGCAGTTTACGGGGGGGGAACACTGAAGCTTTCTTT. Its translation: CASSLRGGNTEAFF.

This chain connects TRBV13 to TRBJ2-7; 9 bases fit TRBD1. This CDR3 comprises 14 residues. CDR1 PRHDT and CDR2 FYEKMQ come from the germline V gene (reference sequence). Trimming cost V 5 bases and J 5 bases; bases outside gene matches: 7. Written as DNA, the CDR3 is TGTGCCAGCAGCGCCCGGGACAGGGCCCACGAGCAGTACTTC. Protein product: CASSARDRAHEQYF.

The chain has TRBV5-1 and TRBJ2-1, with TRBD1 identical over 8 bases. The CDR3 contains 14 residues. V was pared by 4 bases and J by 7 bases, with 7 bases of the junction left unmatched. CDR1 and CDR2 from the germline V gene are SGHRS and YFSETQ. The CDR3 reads CASSPGTGRNEQFF. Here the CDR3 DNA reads TGCGCCAGCAGCCCCGGGACAGGACGAAATGAGCAGTTCTTC.

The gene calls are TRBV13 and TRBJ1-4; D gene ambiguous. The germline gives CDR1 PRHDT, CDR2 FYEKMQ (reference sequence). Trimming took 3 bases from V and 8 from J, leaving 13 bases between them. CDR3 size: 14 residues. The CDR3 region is CASSLGGLGEKLFF. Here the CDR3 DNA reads TGTGCCAGCAGCTTGGGAGGGCTGGGGGAAAAACTGTTTTTT.

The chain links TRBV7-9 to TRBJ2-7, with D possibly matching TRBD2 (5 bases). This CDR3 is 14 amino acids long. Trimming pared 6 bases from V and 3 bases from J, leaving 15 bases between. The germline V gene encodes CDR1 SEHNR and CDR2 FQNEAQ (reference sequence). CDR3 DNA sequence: TGTGCCAGCAGGCTCGCGGGCAGTGACTACGAGCAGTACTTC. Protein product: CASRLAGSDYEQYF.